Here is one T cell receptor beta chain with its context. Its specificity is not known. The sample originates from a study of cytomegalovirus exposure and HLA in healthy donors. Study-level findings and limits: Specific recognition of CMV antigens was confirmed in vitro for a few chains (all CMV-associated). The likely explanation for a cluster of highly shared sequence variants was sequencing artifact.

The PCR employed 60 Vbeta primers together with 13 Jbeta primers. Only in-frame clones appear in the TCRdb table, and some are missing; sequencing was by immunoSEQ multiplex PCR. Of approximately 120,000 clones listed, about four fifths are singletons. This CDR3 contains 17 residues. Germline CDR1 and CDR2: SGHAT and FQNNGV. Unmatched junction bases numbered 5, after V lost 2 bases and J lost 2 bases. The sequenced sample consisted of PBMCs. J is TRBJ2-6 and V is TRBV11-2; TRBD1 matches 8 bases. This sequence was found in a woman in her twenties or thirties in good health and CMV-seronegative. The CDR3 DNA reads as TGTGCCAGCAGCTTATTGCAGGGGGCGGCTGGGGCCAACGTCCTGACTTTC. Its translation is CASSLLQGAAGANVLTF.